Listed below are T cell receptor beta chains from one sample, sequenced in a study of radiotherapy plus CTLA-4 blockade in lung cancer. Some clones are missing from TCRdb's copy, which holds only in-frame ones; the method was immunoSEQ multiplex PCR. This sample yields about 49,000 clones, of which roughly 84% are seen a single time; 6% to 8% belongs to the top ten. The sample was peripheral blood, taken from a patient treated with radiotherapy plus ipilimumab. These receptors came from a human donor with non-small cell lung cancer whose response to radiotherapy plus ipilimumab could not be evaluated. Both conserved end residues are part of each CDR3. D genes are given only for firm matches. Clone sizes are given selectively: once, few, many, or a class where the clone is expanded.

v_gene	len	abundance	d_gene	j_gene	CDR3aa	CDR3nt
TRBV6-1	15	.	TRBD1	TRBJ2-7	CASTSGQGVEHEQYF	TGTGCCAGCACCTCAGGACAGGGGGTGGAGCACGAGCAGTACTTC
TRBV6-5	15	few	.	TRBJ2-2	CASSWGGSNTGELFF	TGTGCCAGCAGTTGGGGGGGCTCGAACACCGGGGAGCTGTTTTTT
TRBV5-4	14	.	.	TRBJ1-2	CASSLQGRNYGYTF	TGTGCCAGCAGCTTACAGGGCCGGAACTATGGCTACACCTTC
TRBV29-1	15	.	TRBD2	TRBJ2-7	CSVGVAGGLSYEQYF	TGCAGCGTAGGGGTAGCGGGAGGTTTATCCTACGAGCAGTACTTC
TRBV28	16	.	TRBD2	TRBJ2-1	CASSPSLAGQINEQFF	TGTGCCAGCAGTCCATCACTAGCGGGACAAATCAATGAGCAGTTCTTC
TRBV20-1	11	.	TRBD2	TRBJ2-5	CSASGTKTQYF	TGCAGTGCTAGCGGGACTAAGACCCAGTACTTC
TRBV28	16	.	TRBD2	TRBJ2-3	CASSSLLAGETDTQYF	TGTGCCAGCAGTTCATTACTTGCGGGGGAAACAGATACGCAGTATTTT
TRBV30	12	.	.	TRBJ1-1	CAWSPGTPEAFF	TGTGCCTGGAGTCCGGGAACCCCTGAAGCTTTCTTT
TRBV7-8	15	.	.	TRBJ1-5	CASSLGPLANQPQHF	TGTGCCAGCAGCTTAGGTCCGTTAGCAAATCAGCCCCAGCATTTT
TRBV11-2	15	.	.	TRBJ2-7	CASSLGAWVSYEQYF	TGTGCCAGCAGCTTAGGGGCCTGGGTATCCTACGAGCAGTACTTC
TRBV5-1	14	.	.	TRBJ2-1	CASRRLAGYNEQFF	TGCGCCAGCAGGAGGCTGGCGGGGTACAATGAGCAGTTCTTC
TRBV28	15	.	.	TRBJ1-1	CASSYWSSLNTEAFF	TGTGCCAGCAGTTATTGGAGCAGCCTCAACACTGAAGCTTTCTTT
TRBV18	15	.	.	TRBJ2-7	CASSPTSAGAYEQYF	TGTGCCAGCTCACCAACTTCCGCAGGGGCCTACGAGCAGTACTTC
TRBV19	15	.	TRBD2	TRBJ2-7	CASSIALAGAYEQYF	TGTGCCAGTAGTATAGCGCTAGCGGGAGCCTACGAGCAGTACTTC
TRBV9	16	once	TRBD2	TRBJ2-1	CASSTRQLAGVREQFF	TGTGCCAGCAGCACAAGACAACTAGCGGGGGTACGGGAGCAGTTCTTC
TRBV6-6	16	once	.	TRBJ2-5	CASSYSRGPYQETQYF	TGTGCCAGCAGTTACTCGCGGGGGCCGTACCAAGAGACCCAGTACTTC
TRBV11-3	13	.	TRBD2	TRBJ2-1	CASSLPGGNEQFF	TGTGCCAGCAGCTTACCGGGGGGCAATGAGCAGTTCTTC
TRBV10-3	14	.	TRBD1	TRBJ2-7	CATLGTGTSYEQYF	TGTGCCACCCTGGGGACAGGAACTTCCTACGAGCAGTACTTC
TRBV7-8	16	.	TRBD2	TRBJ2-1	CASSLHGLAGGDEQFF	TGTGCCAGCAGCCTGCACGGACTAGCGGGGGGCGATGAGCAGTTCTTC
TRBV7-8	15	once	TRBD2	TRBJ2-1	CASSLTLAGNNEQFF	TGTGCCAGCAGCTTAACCCTAGCGGGGAACAATGAGCAGTTCTTC
TRBV30	12	few	.	TRBJ1-5	CAWSTGRQPQHF	TGTGCCTGGAGTACAGGTCGGCAGCCCCAGCATTTT
TRBV5-1	14	.	TRBD1	TRBJ2-7	CASSLAGGNYEQYF	TGCGCCAGCAGCTTAGCAGGGGGCAACTACGAGCAGTACTTC
TRBV5-1	15	.	.	TRBJ1-4	CASSLNGERGEKLFF	TGCGCCAGCAGTTTGAACGGGGAACGGGGTGAAAAACTGTTTTTT
TRBV7-2	15	once	TRBD1	TRBJ2-5	CASSLQGGAGETQYF	TGTGCCAGCAGCTTACAAGGGGGCGCTGGAGAGACCCAGTACTTC
TRBV7-8	15	.	TRBD2	TRBJ2-1	CASSSGSGGYNEQFF	TGTGCCAGCAGCTCGGGCTCGGGGGGCTACAATGAGCAGTTCTTC
TRBV7-2	15	.	.	TRBJ1-5	CASSPVQSSNQPQHF	TGTGCCAGCAGCCCAGTGCAGTCTAGCAATCAGCCCCAGCATTTT
TRBV5-4	16	.	.	TRBJ2-3	CASSWAAGARADTQYF	TGTGCCAGCAGCTGGGCGGCGGGGGCGCGGGCAGATACGCAGTATTTT
TRBV19	16	.	TRBD1	TRBJ1-1	CASSPPRTGLNTEAFF	TGTGCCAGTAGTCCGCCTCGGACAGGGTTGAACACTGAAGCTTTCTTT
TRBV5-7	16	.	.	TRBJ2-3	CASREGYGYVTDTQYF	TGTGCCAGCAGGGAGGGATACGGTTATGTCACAGATACGCAGTATTTT
TRBV6-1	15	.	.	TRBJ1-2	CASSGAITGRDGYTF	TGTGCCAGCAGTGGGGCTATTACAGGGCGGGATGGCTACACCTTC
TRBV2	14	.	TRBD1	TRBJ2-2	CASKGQGPTGELFF	TGTGCCAGCAAGGGACAGGGGCCCACCGGGGAGCTGTTTTTT
TRBV4-1	15	.	TRBD2	TRBJ2-1	CASSQAGGAYNEQFF	TGCGCCAGCAGCCAAGCCGGGGGGGCCTACAATGAGCAGTTCTTC
TRBV19	14	.	TRBD1	TRBJ2-7	CASSIGTGFYEQYF	TGTGCCAGTAGTATCGGGACAGGGTTCTACGAGCAGTACTTC
TRBV9	15	.	.	TRBJ1-3	CASSSGMVAGNTIYF	TGTGCCAGCAGCAGCGGTATGGTCGCTGGAAACACCATATATTTT
TRBV7-2	15	.	.	TRBJ2-7	CASSSSGVGVYEQYF	TGTGCCAGCAGCTCCTCGGGGGTCGGGGTCTACGAGCAGTACTTC
TRBV27	13	once	.	TRBJ2-7	CASSYGGFGEQYF	TGTGCCAGCAGTTACGGAGGGTTCGGCGAGCAGTACTTC
TRBV6-1	15	.	.	TRBJ2-7	CASSEAVPGSHEQYF	TGTGCCAGCAGTGAAGCCGTACCGGGGAGCCACGAGCAGTACTTC
TRBV6-5	15	few	TRBD1	TRBJ1-2	CASSFRQGEYYGYTF	TGTGCCAGCAGTTTCCGACAGGGTGAATACTATGGCTACACCTTC
TRBV7-2	19	.	TRBD2	TRBJ2-1	CASSHPGTSGKSSYNEQFF	TGTGCCAGCAGCCATCCCGGGACTAGCGGGAAGAGCTCCTACAATGAGCAGTTCTTC
TRBV2	13	.	TRBD1	TRBJ2-5	CASIGTARETQYF	TGTGCCAGCATTGGGACAGCCAGAGAGACCCAGTACTTC